This T cell receptor (beta chain) was documented in a study of T-cell reconstitution after alpha-beta-depleted transplantation in children listed by TCRdb under 2016. Background for the entire study: Using TCR repertoire profiling, the study quantitatively followed how T-cell immune reconstitution unfolded in children after TCRalphabeta/CD19-depleted allogeneic hematopoietic cell transplantation.

Details on this clonotype: Its antigen is still unknown. Per-base quality was not reported, and no clone a single base away is much larger than it.

Library preparation used PCR. Sequencing was performed on an Illumina HiSeq 2500. Molecular barcoding was employed in the preparation of TCR libraries, with unique molecular identifiers being used to normalize TCRbeta repertoire quantification. The public sequencing data were trimmed at Q25 with fastp and processed into clonotypes with MiXCR by TCRdb, which kept only in-frame beta chains. Rows with a matching CDR3 protein are joined into one entry that keeps the most common DNA and genes. This sample lists about 500,000 distinct CDR3 sequences; around a third were detected once. 2% to 3% of the sample rests with the top ten. Sequences were derived from PBMCs from the stem cell graft donor, sampled from the stem cell graft. The receptor was derived from a human donor who donated a stem cell graft to a child with aplastic anemia.

Here is the DNA: TGTGCCAGCCACCACGCAGGATTGAACACTGAAGCTTTCTTT. The resulting protein is CASHHAGLNTEAFF. Here the chain combines TRBV18 and TRBJ1-1; the D gene cannot be named for sure. The CDR3, cysteine through phenylalanine, is 14 amino acids long. Just CDR3 DNA is preserved here, 42 bases in frame from base 1. V is clipped by 8 bases and J by 0 bases, and the sequence between their germline boundaries is 13 bases long. From a lookup of the germline V gene, CDR1 and CDR2 are KGHSH and LQKENI.